The clone carrying this TCR beta chain has a single count. The antigen is undetermined. The data were obtained in a study of OX40 agonist ivuxolimab in advanced cancers. Findings and caveats of the study: CD8+ T cells averaged more expanded clones than CD4+.

Assay: immunoSEQ multiplex PCR; the TCRdb copy retains only in-frame clones and omits some. The table has under 75,000 clones, around 83% seen once. The source is an adult with an advanced solid tumor such as melanoma, head and neck, liver or kidney cancer. The sample was CD4+ or CD8+ T cells sorted from blood, taken in a trial of the OX40 agonist ivuxolimab.

CDR3 in amino acids: CASSSQGTHQPQHF. For the CDR3, the DNA is TGTGCCAGCAGCTCCCAGGGGACCCATCAGCCCCAGCATTTT. V is TRBV7-2 and J is TRBJ1-5; a possible D gene is TRBD1 (6 bases). This CDR3 has 14 residues. CDR1 SGHTA and CDR2 FQGNSA come from the germline V gene. V was pared by 4 bases and J by 5 bases, with 12 bases between.